This T cell receptor (beta chain) comes out of a study of CD8 T cells in Susac syndrome. Points from the study as a whole: An acknowledgment was made by the study that its TCR sequencing and HLA analysis involved relatively few individuals.

The authors carried out high-throughput sequencing of TCR beta. They applied it to CD8+ and CD4+ T cells obtained from blood. A remark on this clonotype: Antigen: not known.

CDR1 is SQVTM and CDR2 is ANQGSEA in the germline V gene. Trimming removed 3 bases at V and 8 bases at J, with 16 bases between. This CDR3 has 13 amino acids. Reverse transcription of roughly 0.45 to 1 ug RNA used random hexamers. The amplification used immunoSEQ multiplex PCR on TCR beta CDR3; it spanned 54 Vbeta and 13 Jbeta. Each CDR3 protein is one row after TCRdb ran MiXCR on the immunoSEQ multiplex PCR reads. Found here are 200,000 to 250,000 distinct CDR3 sequences, around 93% of them singletons; the top ten hold 0.06% to 0.08%. This rearrangement joins TRBV29-1 to TRBJ1-2, with D tentatively TRBD1 (6 bases). The specimen was CD4+ T cells from PBMCs. This receptor was taken from a human donor with multiple sclerosis. The CDR3 loop is CSVDEGGRGGYTF. Written as DNA, the CDR3 is TGCAGCGTTGACGAGGGGGGGCGCGGGGGCTACACCTTC.